The source of this T cell receptor beta chain is a study of radiation and T cells in renal cell carcinoma. The CDR3 is 18 residues long. On this clone itself: The antigen is undetermined.

Time point defined: blood 4 weeks post-SBRT, at nephrectomy. Treatment described: 15 Gy SBRT to primary tumor, nephrectomy 4 weeks later. Nephrectomy followed 15 Gy stereotactic body radiation by 4 weeks. Findings of the study overall: Pretreatment tumor biopsies were lacking, so baseline clonotypes are unknown. From baseline, blood top tumor clonotypes peaked at 2 weeks post-radiation.

Only in-frame clones appear in the TCRdb table, and some are missing; sequencing was by immunoSEQ multiplex PCR. Seen here are tens of thousands of clones, about 80% observed once, and the top ten hold roughly 6.8%. The gene calls are TRBV21-1 and TRBJ2-2; the table assigns TRBD1, which was not confirmed against the DNA. TRBV21-1 is marked as a pseudogene. The specimen was blood, collected from a patient whose treatment included radiotherapy and nephrectomy. This receptor was obtained from a man in his sixties with renal cell carcinoma. The CDR3 sequence is CASSKAKARHKNTGELFF. The CDR3 coding sequence is TGTGCCAGCAGCAAAGCAAAGGCCCGACACAAGAACACCGGGGAGCTGTTTTTT.